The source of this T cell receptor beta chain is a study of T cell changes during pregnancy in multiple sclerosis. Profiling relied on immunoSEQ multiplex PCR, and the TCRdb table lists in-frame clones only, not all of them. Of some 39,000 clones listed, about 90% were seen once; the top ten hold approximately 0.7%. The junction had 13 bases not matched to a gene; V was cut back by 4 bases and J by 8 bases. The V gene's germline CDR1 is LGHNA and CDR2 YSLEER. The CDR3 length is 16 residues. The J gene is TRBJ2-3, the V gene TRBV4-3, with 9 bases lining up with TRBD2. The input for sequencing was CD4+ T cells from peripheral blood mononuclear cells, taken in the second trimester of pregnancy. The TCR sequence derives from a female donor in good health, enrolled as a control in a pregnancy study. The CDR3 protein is CASSLAVMIAGATQYF. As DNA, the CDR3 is TGCGCCAGCAGCCTAGCGGTGATGATAGCGGGGGCTACGCAGTATTTT.